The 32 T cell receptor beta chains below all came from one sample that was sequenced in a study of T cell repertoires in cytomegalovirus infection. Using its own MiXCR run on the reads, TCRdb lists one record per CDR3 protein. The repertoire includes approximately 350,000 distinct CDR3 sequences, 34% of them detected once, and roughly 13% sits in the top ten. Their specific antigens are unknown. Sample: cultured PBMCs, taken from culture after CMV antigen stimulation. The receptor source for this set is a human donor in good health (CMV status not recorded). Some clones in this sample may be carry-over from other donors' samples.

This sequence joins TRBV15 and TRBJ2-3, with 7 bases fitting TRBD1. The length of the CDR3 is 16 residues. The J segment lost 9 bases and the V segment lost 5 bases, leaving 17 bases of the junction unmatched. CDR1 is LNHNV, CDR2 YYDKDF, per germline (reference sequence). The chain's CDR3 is CATSRFQGVLIGTQYF. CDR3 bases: TGTGCCACCAGCCGATTCCAGGGGGTCCTAATAGGCACGCAGTATTTT.

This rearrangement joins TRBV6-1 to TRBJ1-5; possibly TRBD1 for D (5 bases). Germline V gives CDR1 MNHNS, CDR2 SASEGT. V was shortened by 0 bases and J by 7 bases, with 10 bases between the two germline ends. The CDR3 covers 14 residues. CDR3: CASSEAGGRQPQHF. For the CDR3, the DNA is TGTGCCAGCAGTGAAGCCGGGGGAAGACAGCCCCAGCATTTT.

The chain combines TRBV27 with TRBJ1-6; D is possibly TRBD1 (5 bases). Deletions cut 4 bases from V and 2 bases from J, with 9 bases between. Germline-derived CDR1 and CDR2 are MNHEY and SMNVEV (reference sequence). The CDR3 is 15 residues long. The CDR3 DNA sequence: TGTGCCAGCAGTTCGAGGGGCACCTATAATTCACCCCTCCACTTT. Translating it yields CASSSRGTYNSPLHF.

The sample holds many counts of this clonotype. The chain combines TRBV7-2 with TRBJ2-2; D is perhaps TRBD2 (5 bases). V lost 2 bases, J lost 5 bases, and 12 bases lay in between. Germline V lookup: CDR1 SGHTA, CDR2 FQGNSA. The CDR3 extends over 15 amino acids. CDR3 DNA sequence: TGTGCCAGCAGCTTAAGAAGAGGGCTAACCGGGGAGCTGTTTTTT. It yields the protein CASSLRRGLTGELFF.

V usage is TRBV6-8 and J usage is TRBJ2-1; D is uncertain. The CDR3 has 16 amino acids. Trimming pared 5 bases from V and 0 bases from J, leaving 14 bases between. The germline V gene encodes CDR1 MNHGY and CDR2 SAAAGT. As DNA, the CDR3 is TGTGCCAGCAGTCCCCTCCTCGGAAGCTCCTACAATGAGCAGTTCTTC. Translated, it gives CASSPLLGSSYNEQFF.

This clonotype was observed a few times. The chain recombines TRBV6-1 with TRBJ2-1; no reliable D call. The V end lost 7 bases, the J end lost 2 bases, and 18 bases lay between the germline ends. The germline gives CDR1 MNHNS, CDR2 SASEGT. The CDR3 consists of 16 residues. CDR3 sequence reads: CASNPFPVGTYNEQFF. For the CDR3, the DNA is TGTGCCAGCAACCCTTTTCCGGTCGGCACCTACAATGAGCAGTTCTTC.

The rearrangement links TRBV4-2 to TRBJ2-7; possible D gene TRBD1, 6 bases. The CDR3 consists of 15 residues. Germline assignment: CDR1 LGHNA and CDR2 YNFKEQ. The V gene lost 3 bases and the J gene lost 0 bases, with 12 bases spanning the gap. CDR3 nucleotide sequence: TGTGCCAGCAGCCAGGACACAGGGCTCTCCTACGAGCAGTACTTC. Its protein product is CASSQDTGLSYEQYF.

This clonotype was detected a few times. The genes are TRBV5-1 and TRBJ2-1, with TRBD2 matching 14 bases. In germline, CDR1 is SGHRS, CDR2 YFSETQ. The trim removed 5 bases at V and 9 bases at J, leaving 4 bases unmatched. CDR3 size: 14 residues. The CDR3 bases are TGCGCCAGCAGGGGACTAGCGGGAGCGGGTGAGCAGTTCTTC. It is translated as CASRGLAGAGEQFF.

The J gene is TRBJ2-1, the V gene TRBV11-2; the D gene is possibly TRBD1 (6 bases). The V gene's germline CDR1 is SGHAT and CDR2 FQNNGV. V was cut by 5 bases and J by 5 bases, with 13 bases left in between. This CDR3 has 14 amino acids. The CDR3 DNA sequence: TGTGCCAGCAGCGCCCGGACAGCGAACAATGAGCAGTTCTTC. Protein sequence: CASSARTANNEQFF.

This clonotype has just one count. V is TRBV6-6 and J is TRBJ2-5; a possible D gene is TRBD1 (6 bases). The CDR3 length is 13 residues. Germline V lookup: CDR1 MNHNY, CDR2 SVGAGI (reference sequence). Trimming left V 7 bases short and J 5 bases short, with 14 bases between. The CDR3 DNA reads TGTGCCAGCACCCTAACAGGGATGGAGACCCAGTACTTC. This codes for CASTLTGMETQYF.

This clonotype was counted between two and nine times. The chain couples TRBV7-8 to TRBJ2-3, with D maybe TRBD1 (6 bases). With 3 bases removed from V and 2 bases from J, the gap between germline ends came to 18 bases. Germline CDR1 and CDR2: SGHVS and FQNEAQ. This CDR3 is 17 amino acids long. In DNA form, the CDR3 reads TGTGCCAGCAGCTTCCGAAGCGGACAGCAAAACACAGATACGCAGTATTTT. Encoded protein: CASSFRSGQQNTDTQYF.

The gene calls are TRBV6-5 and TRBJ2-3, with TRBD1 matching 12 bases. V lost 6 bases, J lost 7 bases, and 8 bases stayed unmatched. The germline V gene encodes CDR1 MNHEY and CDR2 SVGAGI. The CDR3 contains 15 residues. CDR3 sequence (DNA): TGTGCCAGCAGAGTCCGGGACAGGGGGCCAAATACGCAGTATTTT. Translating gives CASRVRDRGPNTQYF.

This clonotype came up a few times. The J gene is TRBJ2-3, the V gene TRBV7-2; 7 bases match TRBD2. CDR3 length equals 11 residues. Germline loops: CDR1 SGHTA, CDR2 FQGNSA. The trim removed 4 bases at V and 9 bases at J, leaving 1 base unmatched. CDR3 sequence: CASSSTSTQYF. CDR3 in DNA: TGTGCCAGCAGCTCGACTAGCACGCAGTATTTT.

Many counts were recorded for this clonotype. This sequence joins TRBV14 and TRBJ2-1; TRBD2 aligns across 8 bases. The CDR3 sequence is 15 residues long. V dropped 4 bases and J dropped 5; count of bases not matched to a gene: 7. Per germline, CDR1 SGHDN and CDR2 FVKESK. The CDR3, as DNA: TGTGCCAGCAGCCCCACCCAGACTAGCGACAATGAGCAGTTCTTC. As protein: CASSPTQTSDNEQFF. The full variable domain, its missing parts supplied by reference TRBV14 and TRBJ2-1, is EAGVTQFPSHSVIEKGQTVTLRCDPISGHDNLYWYRRVMGKEIKFLLHFVKESKQDESGMPNNRFLAERTGGTYSTLKVQPAELEDSGVYFCASSPTQTSDNEQFFGPGTRLTVL.

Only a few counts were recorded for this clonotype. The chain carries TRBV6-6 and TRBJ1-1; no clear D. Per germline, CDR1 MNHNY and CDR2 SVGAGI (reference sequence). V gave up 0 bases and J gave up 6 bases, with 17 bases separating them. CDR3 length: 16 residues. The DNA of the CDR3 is TGTGCCAGCAGTTACTCGATCACGGTTTTCGGGCCTGAAGCTTTCTTT. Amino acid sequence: CASSYSITVFGPEAFF.

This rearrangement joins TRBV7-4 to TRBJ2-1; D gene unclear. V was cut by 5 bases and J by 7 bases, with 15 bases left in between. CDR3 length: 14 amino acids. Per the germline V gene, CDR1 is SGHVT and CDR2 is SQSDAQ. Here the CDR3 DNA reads TGTGCCAGCAGCCCCGGATTTGGTACAAATGAGCAGTTCTTC. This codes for CASSPGFGTNEQFF.

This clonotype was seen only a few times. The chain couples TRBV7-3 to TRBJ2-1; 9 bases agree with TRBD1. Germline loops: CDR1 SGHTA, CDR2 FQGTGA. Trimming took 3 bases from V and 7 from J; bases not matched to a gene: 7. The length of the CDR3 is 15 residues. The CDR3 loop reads CASSLGGQGRNEQFF. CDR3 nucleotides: TGTGCCAGCAGCTTGGGGGGACAGGGAAGGAATGAGCAGTTCTTC.

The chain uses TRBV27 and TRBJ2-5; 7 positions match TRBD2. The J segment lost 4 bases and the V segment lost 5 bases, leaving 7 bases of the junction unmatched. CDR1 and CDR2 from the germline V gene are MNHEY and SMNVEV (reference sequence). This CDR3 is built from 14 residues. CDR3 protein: CASSRQGRGETQYF. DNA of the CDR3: TGTGCCAGCAGTCGACAAGGGAGGGGAGAGACCCAGTACTTC.

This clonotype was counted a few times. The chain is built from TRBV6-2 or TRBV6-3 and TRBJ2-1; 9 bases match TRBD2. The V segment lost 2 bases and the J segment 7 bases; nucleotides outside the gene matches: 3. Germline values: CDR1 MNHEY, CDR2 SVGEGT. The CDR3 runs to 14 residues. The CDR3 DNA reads TGTGCCAGCAGTTACCGGGGACTAGCTAATGAGCAGTTCTTC. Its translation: CASSYRGLANEQFF.

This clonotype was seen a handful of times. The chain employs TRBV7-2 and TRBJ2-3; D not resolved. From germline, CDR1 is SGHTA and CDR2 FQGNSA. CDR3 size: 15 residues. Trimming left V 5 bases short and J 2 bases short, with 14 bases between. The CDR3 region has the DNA TGTGCCAGCAGCCTAACCCCCGGATCCACAGATACGCAGTATTTT. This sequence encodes CASSLTPGSTDTQYF. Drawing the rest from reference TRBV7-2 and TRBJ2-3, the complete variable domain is GAGVSQSPSNKVTEKGKDVELRCDPISGHTALYWYRQSLGQGLEFLIYFQGNSAPDKSGLPSDRFSAERTGGSVSTLTIQRTQQEDSAVYLCASSLTPGSTDTQYFGPGTRLTVL.

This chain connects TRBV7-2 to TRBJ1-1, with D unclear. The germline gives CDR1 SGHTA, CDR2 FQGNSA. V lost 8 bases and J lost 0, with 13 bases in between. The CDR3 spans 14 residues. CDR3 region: CASSRVSMNTEAFF. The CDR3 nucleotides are TGTGCCAGCTCGCGTGTCAGTATGAACACTGAAGCTTTCTTT.

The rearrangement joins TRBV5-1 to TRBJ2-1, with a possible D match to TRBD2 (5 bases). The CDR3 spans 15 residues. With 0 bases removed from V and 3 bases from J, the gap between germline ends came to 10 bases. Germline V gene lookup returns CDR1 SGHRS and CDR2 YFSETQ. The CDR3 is CASSLEGGRYNEQFF. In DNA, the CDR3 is TGCGCCAGCAGCTTGGAAGGCGGGCGCTACAATGAGCAGTTCTTC.

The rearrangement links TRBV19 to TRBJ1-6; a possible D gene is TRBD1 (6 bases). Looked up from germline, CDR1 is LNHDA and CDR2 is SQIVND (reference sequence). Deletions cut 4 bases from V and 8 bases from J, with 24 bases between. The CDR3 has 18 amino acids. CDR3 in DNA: TGTGCCAGTAGTAAACCGTCTACAGGGTTTCCCGGGGATTCACCCCTCCACTTT. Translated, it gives CASSKPSTGFPGDSPLHF.

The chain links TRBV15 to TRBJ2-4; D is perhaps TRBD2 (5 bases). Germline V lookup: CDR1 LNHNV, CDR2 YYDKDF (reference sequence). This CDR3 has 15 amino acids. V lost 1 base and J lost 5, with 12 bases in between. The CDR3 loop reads CATSRVEDLENIQYF. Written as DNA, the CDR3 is TGTGCCACCAGCAGAGTTGAGGACTTAGAAAACATTCAGTACTTC.

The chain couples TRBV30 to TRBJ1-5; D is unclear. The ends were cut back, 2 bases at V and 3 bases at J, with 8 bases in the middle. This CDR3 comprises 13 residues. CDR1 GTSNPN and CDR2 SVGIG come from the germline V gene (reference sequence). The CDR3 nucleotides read TGTGCCTGGAGTAGGGCAGACAATCAGCCCCAGCATTTT. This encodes CAWSRADNQPQHF.

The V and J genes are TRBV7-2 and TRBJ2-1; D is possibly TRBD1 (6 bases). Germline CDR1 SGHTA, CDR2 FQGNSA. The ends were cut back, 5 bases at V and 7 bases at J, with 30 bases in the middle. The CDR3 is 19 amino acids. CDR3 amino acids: CASSRPVYRETYGENEQFF. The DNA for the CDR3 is TGTGCCAGCAGCCGCCCAGTGTACAGGGAGACATACGGGGAAAATGAGCAGTTCTTC.

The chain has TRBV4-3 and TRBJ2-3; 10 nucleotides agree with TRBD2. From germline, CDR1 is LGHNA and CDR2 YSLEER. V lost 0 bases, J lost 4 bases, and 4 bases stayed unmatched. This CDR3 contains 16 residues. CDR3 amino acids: CASSQDPAGGADTQYF. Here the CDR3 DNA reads TGCGCCAGCAGCCAAGATCCAGCGGGAGGGGCAGATACGCAGTATTTT.

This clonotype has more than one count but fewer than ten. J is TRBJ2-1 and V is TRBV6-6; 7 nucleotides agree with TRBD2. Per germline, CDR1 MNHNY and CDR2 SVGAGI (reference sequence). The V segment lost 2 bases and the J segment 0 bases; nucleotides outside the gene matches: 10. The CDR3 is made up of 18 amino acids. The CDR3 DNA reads TGTGCCAGCAGTTACACTGCTAGCGGTTTCGACTCCTACAATGAGCAGTTCTTC. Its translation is CASSYTASGFDSYNEQFF.

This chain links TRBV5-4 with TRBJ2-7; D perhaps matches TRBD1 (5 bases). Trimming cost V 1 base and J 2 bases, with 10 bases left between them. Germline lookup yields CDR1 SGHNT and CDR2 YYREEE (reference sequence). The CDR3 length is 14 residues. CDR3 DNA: TGTGCCAGCAGCTTGTACGCAGGGCCCTACGAGCAGTACTTC. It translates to CASSLYAGPYEQYF.

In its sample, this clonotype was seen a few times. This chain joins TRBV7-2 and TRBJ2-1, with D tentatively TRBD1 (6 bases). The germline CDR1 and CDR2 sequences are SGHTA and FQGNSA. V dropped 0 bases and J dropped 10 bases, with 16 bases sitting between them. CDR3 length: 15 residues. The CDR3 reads CASSLALQGRQEQFF. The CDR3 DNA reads TGTGCCAGCAGCTTAGCTCTCCAGGGGCGGCAGGAGCAGTTCTTC.

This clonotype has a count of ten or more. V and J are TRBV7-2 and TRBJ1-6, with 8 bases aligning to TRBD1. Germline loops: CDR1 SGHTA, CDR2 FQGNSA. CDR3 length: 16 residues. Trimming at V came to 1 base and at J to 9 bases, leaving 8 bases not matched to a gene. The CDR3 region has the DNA TGTGCCAGCAGCTTAGGTGTAGGACAGGGAAGTTCACCCCTCCACTTT. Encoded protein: CASSLGVGQGSSPLHF.

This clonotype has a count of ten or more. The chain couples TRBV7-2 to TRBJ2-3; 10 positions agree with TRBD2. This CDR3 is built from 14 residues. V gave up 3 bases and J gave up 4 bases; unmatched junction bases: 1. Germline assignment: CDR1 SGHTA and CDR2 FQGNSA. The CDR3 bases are TGTGCCAGCAGCTTTCTAGCGGGAGCAGATACGCAGTATTTT. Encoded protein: CASSFLAGADTQYF.